This T cell receptor (beta chain) was obtained from a study of blood T cells in healthy people across ages. A sample-barcoded 5' primer and a J-beta primer mix were used in a second PCR of about 7 to 12 cycles. TCRdb called the 5' RACE reads again in MiXCR, with one record for every CDR3 protein. Counted here are about 1.5 million distinct CDR3 sequences, 42% occurring once; the ten biggest clones make up approximately 4.1%. Germline CDR1 reads SQVTM; CDR2 reads ANQGSEA. Trimming shortened V by 7 bases and J by 0 bases, and 12 bases separated the two germline ends. The CDR3 consists of 13 residues. The chain is built from TRBV29-1 and TRBJ1-1; tentatively, D is TRBD1 (6 bases). This receptor was obtained from a young woman in good health. The sample taken for sequencing was blood. In DNA, the CDR3 is TGCAGCGGCTTGGGGGCGATGAACACTGAAGCTTTCTTT. This sequence encodes CSGLGAMNTEAFF. The full variable domain, with the rest looked up from reference TRBV29-1 and TRBJ1-1, is SAVISQKPSRDICQRGTSLTIQCQVDSQVTMMFWYRQQPGQSLTLIATANQGSEATYESGFVIDKFPISRPNLTFSTLTVSNMSPEDSSIYLCSGLGAMNTEAFFGQGTRLTVV.